The table lists the clone carrying this T cell receptor beta chain with a count of one. This CDR3 contains 15 residues. V lost 4 bases to trimming and J lost 1 base, with 10 bases between them. The germline V gene has CDR1 MNHNY and CDR2 SVGAGI (reference sequence). The method was immunoSEQ multiplex PCR; TCRdb's version includes in-frame clones alone and lacks a portion of them. This table has about 2 million clones, about 95% appearing once. This sample is part of a study of shared clonotypes between healthy human individuals. Naive CD8 isolation took CD45RO-negative cells positively selected for CCR7 and excluded terminally differentiated effector memory CD45RA+ cells.

The specimen sequenced was naive CD8+ T cells sorted from blood. This chain connects TRBV6-6 to TRBJ2-2; D might be TRBD1 (6 bases). The sequence was collected from a man between 18 and 35 years old in good health. Here the CDR3 DNA reads TGTGCCAGCAGTTCCCTGACAGGGAACACCGGGGAGCTGTTTTTT. This encodes CASSSLTGNTGELFF.